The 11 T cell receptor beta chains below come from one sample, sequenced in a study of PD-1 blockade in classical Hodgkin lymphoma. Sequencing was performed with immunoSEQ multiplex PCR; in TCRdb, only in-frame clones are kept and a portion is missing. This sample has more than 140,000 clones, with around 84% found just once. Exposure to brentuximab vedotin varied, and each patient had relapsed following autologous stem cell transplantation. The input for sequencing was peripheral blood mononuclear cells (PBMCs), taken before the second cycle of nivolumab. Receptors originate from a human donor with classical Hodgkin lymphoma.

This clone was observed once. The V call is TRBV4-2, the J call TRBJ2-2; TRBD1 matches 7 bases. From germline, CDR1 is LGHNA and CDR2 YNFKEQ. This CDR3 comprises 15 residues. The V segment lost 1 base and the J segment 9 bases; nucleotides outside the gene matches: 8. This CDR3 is CASSQGDRDTRELFF. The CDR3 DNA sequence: TGTGCCAGCAGCCAAGGAGACAGGGATACCAGGGAGCTGTTTTTT.

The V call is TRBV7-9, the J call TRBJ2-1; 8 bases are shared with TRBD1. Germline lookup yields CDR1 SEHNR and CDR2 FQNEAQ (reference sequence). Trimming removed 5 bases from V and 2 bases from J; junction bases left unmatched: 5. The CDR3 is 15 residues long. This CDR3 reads CASSHRGAPYNEQFF. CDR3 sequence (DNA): TGTGCCAGCAGCCACAGGGGGGCCCCCTACAATGAGCAGTTCTTC.

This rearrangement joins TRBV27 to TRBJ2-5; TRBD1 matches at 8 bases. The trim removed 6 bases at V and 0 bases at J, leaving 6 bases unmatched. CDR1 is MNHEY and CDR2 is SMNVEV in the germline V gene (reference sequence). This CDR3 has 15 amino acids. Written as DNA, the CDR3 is TGTGCCAGCAGGCCTCAGGGGGCGCACCAAGAGACCCAGTACTTC. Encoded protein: CASRPQGAHQETQYF.

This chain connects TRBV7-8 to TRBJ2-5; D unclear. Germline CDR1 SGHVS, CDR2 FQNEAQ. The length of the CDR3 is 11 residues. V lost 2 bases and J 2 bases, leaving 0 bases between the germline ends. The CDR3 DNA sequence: TGTGCCAGCAGCTTACAAGAGACCCAGTACTTC. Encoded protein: CASSLQETQYF.

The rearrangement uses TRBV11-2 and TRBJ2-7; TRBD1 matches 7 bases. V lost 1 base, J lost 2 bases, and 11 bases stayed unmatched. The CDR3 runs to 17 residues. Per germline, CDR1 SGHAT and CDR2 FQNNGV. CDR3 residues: CASSLGDDRVRTYEQYF. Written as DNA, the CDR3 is TGTGCCAGCAGCTTAGGGGACGACAGGGTGCGAACCTACGAGCAGTACTTC.

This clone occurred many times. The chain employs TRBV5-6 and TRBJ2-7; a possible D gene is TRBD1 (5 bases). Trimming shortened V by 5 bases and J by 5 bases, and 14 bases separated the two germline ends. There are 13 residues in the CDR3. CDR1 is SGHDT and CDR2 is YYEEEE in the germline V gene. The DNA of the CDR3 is TGTGCCAGCAGAGTTAGGGGTGGACACGAGCAGTACTTC. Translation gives CASRVRGGHEQYF.

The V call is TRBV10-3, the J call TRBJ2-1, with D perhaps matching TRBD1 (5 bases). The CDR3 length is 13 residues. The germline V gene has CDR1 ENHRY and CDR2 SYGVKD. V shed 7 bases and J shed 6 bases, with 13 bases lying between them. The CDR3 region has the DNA TGTGCCATCACTAGGCAGGGCTCCAATGAGCAGTTCTTC. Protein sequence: CAITRQGSNEQFF.

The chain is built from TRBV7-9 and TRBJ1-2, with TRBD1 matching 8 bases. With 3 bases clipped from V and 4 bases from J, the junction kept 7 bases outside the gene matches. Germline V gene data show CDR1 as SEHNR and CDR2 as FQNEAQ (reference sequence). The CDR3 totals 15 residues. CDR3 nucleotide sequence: TGTGCCAGCAGCTTTTCTCACAGGGGGGGCTATGGCTACACCTTC. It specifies CASSFSHRGGYGYTF.

Here the CDR3 DNA reads TGTGCTAGTGGTTTGCGCAGGGGGCTTGGTGGCGGGAACATTCAGTACTTC. It specifies CASGLRRGLGGGNIQYF. V gene TRBV12-5 combines with J gene TRBJ2-4, with 8 bases fitting TRBD1. CDR1 is LGHNT and CDR2 is FRNRAP in the germline V gene. V dropped 2 bases and J dropped 7; count of bases not matched to a gene: 13. CDR3 length equals 17 residues. The full variable domain, rest sourced from reference TRBV12-5 and TRBJ2-4, is DARVTQTPRHKVTEMGQEVTMRCQPILGHNTVFWYRQTMMQGLELLAYFRNRAPLDDSGMPKDRFSAEMPDATLATLKIQPSEPRDSAVYFCASGLRRGLGGGNIQYFGAGTRLSVL.

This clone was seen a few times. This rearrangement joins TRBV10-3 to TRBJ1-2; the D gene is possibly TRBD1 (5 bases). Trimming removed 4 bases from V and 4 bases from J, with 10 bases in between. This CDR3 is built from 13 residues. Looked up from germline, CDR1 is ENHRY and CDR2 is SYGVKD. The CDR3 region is CAISGGNSYGYTF. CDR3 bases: TGTGCCATCAGTGGGGGGAATTCCTATGGCTACACCTTC.

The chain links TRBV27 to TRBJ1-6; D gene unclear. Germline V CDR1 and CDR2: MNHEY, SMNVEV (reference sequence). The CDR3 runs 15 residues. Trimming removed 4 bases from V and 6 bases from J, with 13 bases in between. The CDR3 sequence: CASSSAGWGNSPLHF. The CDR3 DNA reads TGTGCCAGCAGTTCCGCAGGATGGGGTAATTCACCCCTCCACTTT.